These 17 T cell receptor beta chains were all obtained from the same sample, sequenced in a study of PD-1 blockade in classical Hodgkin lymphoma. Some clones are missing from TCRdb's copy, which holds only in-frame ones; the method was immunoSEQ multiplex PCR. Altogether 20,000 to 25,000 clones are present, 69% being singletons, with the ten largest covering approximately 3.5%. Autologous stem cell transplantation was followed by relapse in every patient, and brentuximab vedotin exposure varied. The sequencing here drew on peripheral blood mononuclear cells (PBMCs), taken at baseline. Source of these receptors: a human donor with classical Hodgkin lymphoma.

DNA of the CDR3: TGTGCCAGCAGTTTATCTCAGGCGGGGGAGCTGTTTTTT. It translates to CASSLSQAGELFF. V is TRBV28 and J is TRBJ2-2, with no clear D. CDR1 is MDHEN, CDR2 SYDVKM, per germline. The germline V and J ends were trimmed by 1 base and 8 bases, with 8 bases remaining between them. The CDR3 loop spans 13 amino acids. Based on the CDR3 plus reference TRBV28 and TRBJ2-2, the full variable domain is DVKVTQSSRYLVKRTGEKVFLECVQDMDHENMFWYRQDPGLGLRLIYFSYDVKMKEKGDIPEGYSVSREKKERFSLILESASTNQTSMYLCASSLSQAGELFFGEGSRLTVL.

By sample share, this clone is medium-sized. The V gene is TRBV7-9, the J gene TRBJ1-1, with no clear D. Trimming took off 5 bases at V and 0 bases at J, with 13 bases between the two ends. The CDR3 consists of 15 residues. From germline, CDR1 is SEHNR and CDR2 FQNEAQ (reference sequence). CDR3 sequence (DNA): TGTGCCAGCAGCCCCCCTGGGATCATGAACACTGAAGCTTTCTTT. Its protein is CASSPPGIMNTEAFF.

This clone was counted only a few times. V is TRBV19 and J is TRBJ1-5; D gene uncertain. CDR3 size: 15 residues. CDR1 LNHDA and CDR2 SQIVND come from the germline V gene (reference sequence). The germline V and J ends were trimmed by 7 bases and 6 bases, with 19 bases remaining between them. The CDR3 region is CASMGMGAAVQPQHF. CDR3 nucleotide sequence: TGTGCCAGTATGGGGATGGGAGCGGCGGTTCAGCCCCAGCATTTT.

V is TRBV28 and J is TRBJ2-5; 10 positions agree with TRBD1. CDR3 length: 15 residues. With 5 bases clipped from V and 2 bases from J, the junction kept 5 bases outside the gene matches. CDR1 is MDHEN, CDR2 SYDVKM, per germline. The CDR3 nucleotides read TGTGCCAGCAGTCACGACAGGGGGCTTCAAGAGACCCAGTACTTC. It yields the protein CASSHDRGLQETQYF.

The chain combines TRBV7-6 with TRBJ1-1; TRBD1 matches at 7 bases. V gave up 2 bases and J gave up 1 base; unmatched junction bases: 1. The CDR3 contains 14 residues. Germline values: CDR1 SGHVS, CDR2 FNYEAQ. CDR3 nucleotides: TGTGCCAGCAGCTTACGGACAGGGAACACTGAAGCTTTCTTT. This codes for CASSLRTGNTEAFF. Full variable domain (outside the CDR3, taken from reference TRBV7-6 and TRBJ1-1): GAGVSQSPRYKVTKRGQDVALRCDPISGHVSLYWYRQALGQGPEFLTYFNYEAQQDKSGLPNDRFSAERPEGSISTLTIQRTEQRDSAMYRCASSLRTGNTEAFFGQGTRLTVV.

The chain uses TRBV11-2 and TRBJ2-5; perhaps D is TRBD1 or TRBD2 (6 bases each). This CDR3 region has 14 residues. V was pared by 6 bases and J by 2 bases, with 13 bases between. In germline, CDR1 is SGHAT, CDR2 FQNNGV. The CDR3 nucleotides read TGTGCCAGCAGACCTAGGGGGGAACAAGAGACCCAGTACTTC. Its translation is CASRPRGEQETQYF.

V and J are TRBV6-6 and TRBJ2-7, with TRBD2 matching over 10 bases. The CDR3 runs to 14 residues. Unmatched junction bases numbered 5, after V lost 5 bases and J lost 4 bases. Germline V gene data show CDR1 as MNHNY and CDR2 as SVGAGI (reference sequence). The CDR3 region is CASSPGTSEYEQYF. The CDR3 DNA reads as TGTGCCAGCAGTCCCGGGACTAGCGAGTACGAGCAGTACTTC.

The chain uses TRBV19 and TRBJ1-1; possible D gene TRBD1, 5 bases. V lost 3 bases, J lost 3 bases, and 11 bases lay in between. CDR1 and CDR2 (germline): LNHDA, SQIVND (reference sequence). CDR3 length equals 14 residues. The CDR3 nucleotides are TGTGCCAGTAGTATCGGGGGTGGGGACACTGAAGCTTTCTTT. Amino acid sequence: CASSIGGGDTEAFF.

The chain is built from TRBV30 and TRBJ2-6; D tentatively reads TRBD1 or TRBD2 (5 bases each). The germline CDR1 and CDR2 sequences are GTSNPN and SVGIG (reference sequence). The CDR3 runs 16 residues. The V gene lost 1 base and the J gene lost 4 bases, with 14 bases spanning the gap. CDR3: CAWSGRGGTGANVLTF. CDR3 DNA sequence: TGTGCCTGGAGTGGCCGTGGGGGTACCGGGGCCAACGTCCTGACTTTC. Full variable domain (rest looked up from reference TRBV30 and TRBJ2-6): SQTIHQWPATLVQPVGSPLSLECTVEGTSNPNLYWYRQAAGRGLQLLFYSVGIGQISSEVPQNLSASRPQDRQFILSSKKLLLSDSGFYLCAWSGRGGTGANVLTFGAGSRLTVL.

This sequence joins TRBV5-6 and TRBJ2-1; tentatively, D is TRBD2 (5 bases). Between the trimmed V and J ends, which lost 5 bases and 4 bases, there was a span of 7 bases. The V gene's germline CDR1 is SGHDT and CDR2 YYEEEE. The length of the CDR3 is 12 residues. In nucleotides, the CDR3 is TGTGCCAGCAGTCCGGGGTACAATGAGCAGTTCTTC. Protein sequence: CASSPGYNEQFF.

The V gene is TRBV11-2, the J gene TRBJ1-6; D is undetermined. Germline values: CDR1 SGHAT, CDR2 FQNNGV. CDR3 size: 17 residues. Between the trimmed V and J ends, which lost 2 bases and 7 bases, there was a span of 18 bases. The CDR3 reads CASSLRSSGKKNSPLHF. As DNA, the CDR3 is TGTGCCAGCAGCTTAAGGTCGTCCGGGAAGAAGAATTCACCCCTCCACTTT.

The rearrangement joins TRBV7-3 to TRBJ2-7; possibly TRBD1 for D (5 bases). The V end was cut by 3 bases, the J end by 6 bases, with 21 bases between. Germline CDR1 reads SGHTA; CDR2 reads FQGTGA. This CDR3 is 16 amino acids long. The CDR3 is CASSLGQGAFIGEQYF. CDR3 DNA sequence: TGTGCCAGCAGCTTGGGGCAGGGTGCTTTCATAGGCGAGCAGTACTTC.

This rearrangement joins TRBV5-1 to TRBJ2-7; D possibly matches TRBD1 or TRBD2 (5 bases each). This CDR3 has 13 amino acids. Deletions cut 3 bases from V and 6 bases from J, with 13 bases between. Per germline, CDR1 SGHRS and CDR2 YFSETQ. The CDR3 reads CASSSPGGGEQYF. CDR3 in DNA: TGCGCCAGCAGCTCGCCGGGTGGGGGCGAGCAGTACTTC.

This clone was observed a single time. CDR3 residues: CASSPPAEASTDTQYF. CDR3 sequence (DNA): TGTGCCAGCAGCCCCCCGGCGGAGGCTAGCACAGATACGCAGTATTTT. The gene calls are TRBV5-4 and TRBJ2-3; weak D call: TRBD2 (5 bases). V gave up 4 bases and J gave up 0 bases, with 15 bases separating them. Germline CDR1 SGHNT, CDR2 YYREEE (reference sequence). This CDR3 spans 16 amino acids.

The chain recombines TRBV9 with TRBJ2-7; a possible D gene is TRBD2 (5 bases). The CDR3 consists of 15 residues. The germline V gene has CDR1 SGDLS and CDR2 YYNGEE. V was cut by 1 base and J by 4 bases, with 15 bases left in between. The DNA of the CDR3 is TGTGCCAGCAGCGTATCCCACGGGATTGGATACGAGCAGTACTTC. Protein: CASSVSHGIGYEQYF.

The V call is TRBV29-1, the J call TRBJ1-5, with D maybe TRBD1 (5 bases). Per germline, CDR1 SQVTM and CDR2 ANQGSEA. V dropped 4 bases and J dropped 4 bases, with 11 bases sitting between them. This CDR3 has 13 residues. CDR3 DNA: TGCAGCGTTGGTCAAGGGGAAAATCAGCCCCAGCATTTT. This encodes CSVGQGENQPQHF.

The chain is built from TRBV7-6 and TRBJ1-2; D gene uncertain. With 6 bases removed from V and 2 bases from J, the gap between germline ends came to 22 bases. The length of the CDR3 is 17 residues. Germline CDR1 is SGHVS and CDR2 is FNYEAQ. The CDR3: CASSPAPGEDGNYGYTF. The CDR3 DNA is TGTGCCAGCAGTCCCGCCCCAGGCGAGGACGGGAACTATGGCTACACCTTC.